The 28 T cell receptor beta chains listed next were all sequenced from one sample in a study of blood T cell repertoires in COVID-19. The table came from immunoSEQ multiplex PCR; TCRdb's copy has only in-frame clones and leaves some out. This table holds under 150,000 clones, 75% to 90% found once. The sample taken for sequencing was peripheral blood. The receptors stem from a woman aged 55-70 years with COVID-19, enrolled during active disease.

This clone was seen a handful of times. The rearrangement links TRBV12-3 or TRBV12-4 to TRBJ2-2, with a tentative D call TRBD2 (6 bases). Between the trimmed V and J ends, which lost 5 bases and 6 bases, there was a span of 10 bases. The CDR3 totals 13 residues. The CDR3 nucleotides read TGTGCCAGCAGTCCCGCGGGGTCCGGGGAGCTGTTTTTT. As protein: CASSPAGSGELFF.

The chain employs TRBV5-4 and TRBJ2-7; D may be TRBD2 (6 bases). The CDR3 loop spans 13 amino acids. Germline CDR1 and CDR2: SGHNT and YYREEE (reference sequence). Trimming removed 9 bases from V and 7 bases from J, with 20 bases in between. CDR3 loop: CATLLRGAGEQYF. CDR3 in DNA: TGTGCCACCCTCCTGCGAGGGGCGGGGGAGCAGTACTTC.

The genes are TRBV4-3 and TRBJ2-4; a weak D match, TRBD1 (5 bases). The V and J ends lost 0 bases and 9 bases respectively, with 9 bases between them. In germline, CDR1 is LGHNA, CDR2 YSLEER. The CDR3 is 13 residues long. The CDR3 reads CASSQDLQGIQYF. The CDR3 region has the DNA TGCGCCAGCAGCCAAGATTTGCAGGGCATTCAGTACTTC.

CDR3 protein: CASSRTEANTGELFF. The CDR3 coding sequence is TGTGCCAGCAGTCGGACAGAAGCGAACACCGGGGAGCTGTTTTTT. The V and J genes are TRBV3-1 (or the pseudogene TRBV3-2) and TRBJ2-2, with a possible D match to TRBD1 (6 bases). V dropped 6 bases and J dropped 0 bases, with 11 bases sitting between them. CDR3 length: 15 residues. The germline V gene has CDR1 LGHDT and CDR2 YNNKEL (reference sequence).

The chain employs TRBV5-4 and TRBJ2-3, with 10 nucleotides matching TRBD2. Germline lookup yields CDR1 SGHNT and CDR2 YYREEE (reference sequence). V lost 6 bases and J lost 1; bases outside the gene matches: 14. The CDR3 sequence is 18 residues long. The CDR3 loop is CASNSGTSVTPGTDTQYF. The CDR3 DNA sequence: TGTGCCAGCAACTCCGGGACTAGCGTGACACCTGGCACAGATACGCAGTATTTT.

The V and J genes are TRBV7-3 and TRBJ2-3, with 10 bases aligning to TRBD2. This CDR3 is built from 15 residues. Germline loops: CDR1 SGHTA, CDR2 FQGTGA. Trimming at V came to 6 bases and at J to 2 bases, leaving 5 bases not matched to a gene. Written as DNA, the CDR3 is TGTGCCAGCAGTCTTAGCGGGGGGTTCACAGATACGCAGTATTTT. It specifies CASSLSGGFTDTQYF.

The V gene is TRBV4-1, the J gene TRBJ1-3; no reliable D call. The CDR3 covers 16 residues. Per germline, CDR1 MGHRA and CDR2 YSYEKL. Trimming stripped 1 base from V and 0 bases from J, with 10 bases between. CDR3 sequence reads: CASSQALTRSGNTIYF. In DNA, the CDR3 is TGCGCCAGCAGCCAAGCCTTAACTCGCTCTGGAAACACCATATATTTT.

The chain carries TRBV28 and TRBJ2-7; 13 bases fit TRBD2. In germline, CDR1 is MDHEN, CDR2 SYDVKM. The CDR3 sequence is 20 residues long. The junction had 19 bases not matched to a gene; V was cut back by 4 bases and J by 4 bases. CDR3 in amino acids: CASSSPWGERGLAGAYEQYF. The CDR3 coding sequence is TGTGCCAGCAGTTCGCCGTGGGGAGAAAGAGGACTAGCGGGGGCTTACGAGCAGTACTTC.

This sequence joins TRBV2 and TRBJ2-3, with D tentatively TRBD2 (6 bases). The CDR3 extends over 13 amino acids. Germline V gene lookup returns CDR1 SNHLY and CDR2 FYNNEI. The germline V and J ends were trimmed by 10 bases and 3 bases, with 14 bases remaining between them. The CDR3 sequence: CATRRAGTDTQYF. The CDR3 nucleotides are TGTGCCACCCGCCGGGCGGGGACAGATACGCAGTATTTT.

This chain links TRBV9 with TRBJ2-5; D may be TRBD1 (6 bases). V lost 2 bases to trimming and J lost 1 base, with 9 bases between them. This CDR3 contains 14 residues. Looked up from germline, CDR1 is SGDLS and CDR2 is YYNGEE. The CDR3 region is CASSVGTIQETQYF. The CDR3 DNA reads TGTGCCAGCAGCGTCGGGACAATCCAAGAGACCCAGTACTTC.

CDR3 DNA sequence: TGCGCCAGCAGCTTGAGTGCGAGTCCGGGTCAAGAGACCCAGTACTTC. Translating gives CASSLSASPGQETQYF. The chain combines TRBV5-1 with TRBJ2-5; no clear D gene. CDR3 length equals 16 residues. Looked up from germline, CDR1 is SGHRS and CDR2 is YFSETQ. V lost 1 base, J lost 2 bases, and 15 bases lay in between.

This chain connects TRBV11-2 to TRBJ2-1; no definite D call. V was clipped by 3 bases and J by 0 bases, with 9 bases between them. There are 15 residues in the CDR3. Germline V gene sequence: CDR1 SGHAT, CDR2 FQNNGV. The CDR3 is CASSFPRSSYNEQFF. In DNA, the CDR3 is TGTGCCAGCAGCTTTCCCAGAAGCTCCTACAATGAGCAGTTCTTC.

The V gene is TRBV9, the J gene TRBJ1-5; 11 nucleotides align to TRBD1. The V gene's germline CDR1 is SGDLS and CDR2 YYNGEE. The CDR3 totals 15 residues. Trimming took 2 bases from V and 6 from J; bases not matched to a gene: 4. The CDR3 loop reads CASSVGQGVGQPQHF. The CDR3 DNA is TGTGCCAGCAGCGTGGGACAGGGGGTAGGTCAGCCCCAGCATTTT.

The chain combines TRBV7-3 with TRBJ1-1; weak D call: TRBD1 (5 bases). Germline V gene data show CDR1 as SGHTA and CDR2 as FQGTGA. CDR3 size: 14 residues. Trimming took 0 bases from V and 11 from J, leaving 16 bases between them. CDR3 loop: CASSLTDLRSGAFF. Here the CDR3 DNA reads TGTGCCAGCAGCTTAACTGATCTACGATCAGGGGCTTTCTTT. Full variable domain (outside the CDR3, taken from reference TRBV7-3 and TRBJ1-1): GAGVSQTPSNKVTEKGKYVELRCDPISGHTALYWYRQSLGQGPEFLIYFQGTGAADDSGLPNDRFFAVRPEGSVSTLKIQRTERGDSAVYLCASSLTDLRSGAFFGQGTRLTVV.

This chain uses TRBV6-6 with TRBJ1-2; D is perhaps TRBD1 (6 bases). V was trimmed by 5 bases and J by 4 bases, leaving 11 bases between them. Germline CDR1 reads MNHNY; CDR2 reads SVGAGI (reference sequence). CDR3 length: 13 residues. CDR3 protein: CASSVDRTYGYTF. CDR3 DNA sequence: TGTGCCAGCAGTGTCGACAGGACCTATGGCTACACCTTC.

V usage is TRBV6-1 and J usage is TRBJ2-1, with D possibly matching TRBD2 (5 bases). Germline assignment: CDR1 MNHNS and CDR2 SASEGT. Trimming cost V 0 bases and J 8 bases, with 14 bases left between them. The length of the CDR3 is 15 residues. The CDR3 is CASSEATPGRDEQFF. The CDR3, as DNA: TGTGCCAGCAGTGAAGCCACGCCGGGAAGGGATGAGCAGTTCTTC.

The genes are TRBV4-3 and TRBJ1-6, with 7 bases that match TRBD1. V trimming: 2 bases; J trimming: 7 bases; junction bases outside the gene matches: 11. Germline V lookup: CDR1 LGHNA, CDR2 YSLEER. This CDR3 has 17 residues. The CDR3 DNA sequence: TGCGCCAGCAGCCAATTTATAGGGGGCGCTGGGAATTCACCCCTCCACTTT. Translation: CASSQFIGGAGNSPLHF.

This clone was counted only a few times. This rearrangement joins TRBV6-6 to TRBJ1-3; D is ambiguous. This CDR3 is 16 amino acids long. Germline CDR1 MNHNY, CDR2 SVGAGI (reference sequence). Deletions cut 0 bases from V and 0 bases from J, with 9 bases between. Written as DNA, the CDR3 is TGTGCCAGCAGTTACTCGGGCGTCACCTCTGGAAACACCATATATTTT. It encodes CASSYSGVTSGNTIYF.

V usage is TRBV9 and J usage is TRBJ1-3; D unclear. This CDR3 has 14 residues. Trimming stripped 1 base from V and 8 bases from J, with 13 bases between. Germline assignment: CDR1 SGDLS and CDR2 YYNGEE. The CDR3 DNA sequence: TGTGCCAGCAGCGTAACCCCGGAGGCCGACACCATATATTTT. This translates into CASSVTPEADTIYF. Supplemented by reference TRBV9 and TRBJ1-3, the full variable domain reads DSGVTQTPKHLITATGQRVTLRCSPRSGDLSVYWYQQSLDQGLQFLIQYYNGEERAKGNILERFSAQQFPDLHSELNLSSLELGDSALYFCASSVTPEADTIYFGEGSWLTVV.

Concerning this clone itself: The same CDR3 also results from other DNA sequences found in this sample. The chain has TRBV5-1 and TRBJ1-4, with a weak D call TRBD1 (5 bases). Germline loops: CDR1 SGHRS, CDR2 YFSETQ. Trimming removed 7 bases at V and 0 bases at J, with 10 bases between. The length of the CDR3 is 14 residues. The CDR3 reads CASSPTATNEKLFF. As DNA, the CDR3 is TGCGCCAGCTCCCCGACAGCAACTAATGAAAAACTGTTTTTT.

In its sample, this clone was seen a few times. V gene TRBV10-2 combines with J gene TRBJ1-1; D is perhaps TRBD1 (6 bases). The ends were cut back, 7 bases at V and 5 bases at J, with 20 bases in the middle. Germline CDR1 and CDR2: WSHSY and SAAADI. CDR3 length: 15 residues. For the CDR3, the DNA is TGCGCCAGCACCCCGTCGGGGGGCGGATGGACTGAAGCTTTCTTT. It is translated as CASTPSGGGWTEAFF.

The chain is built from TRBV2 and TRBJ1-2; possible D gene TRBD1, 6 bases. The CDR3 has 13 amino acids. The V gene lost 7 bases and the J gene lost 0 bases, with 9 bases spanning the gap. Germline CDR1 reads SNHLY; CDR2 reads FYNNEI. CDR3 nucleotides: TGTGCCAGCATGAGGGGGACTAACTATGGCTACACCTTC. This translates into CASMRGTNYGYTF.

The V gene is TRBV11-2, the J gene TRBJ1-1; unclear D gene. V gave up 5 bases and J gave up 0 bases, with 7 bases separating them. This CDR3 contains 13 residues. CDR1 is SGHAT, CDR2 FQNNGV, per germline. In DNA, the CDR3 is TGTGCCAGCAGCGTAACAGTGAACACTGAAGCTTTCTTT. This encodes CASSVTVNTEAFF.

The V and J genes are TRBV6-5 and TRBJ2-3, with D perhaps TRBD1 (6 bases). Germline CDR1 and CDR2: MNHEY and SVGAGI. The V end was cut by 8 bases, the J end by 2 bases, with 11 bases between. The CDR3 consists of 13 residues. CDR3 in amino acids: CASGTGLTDTQYF. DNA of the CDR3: TGTGCCAGCGGCACAGGGCTCACAGATACGCAGTATTTT.

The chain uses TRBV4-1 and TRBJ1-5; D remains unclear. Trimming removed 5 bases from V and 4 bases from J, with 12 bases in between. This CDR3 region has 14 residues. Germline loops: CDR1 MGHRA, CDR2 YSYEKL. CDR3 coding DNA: TGCGCCAGCAGCGTAAGGCGGGAAAATCAGCCCCAGCATTTT. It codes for CASSVRRENQPQHF.

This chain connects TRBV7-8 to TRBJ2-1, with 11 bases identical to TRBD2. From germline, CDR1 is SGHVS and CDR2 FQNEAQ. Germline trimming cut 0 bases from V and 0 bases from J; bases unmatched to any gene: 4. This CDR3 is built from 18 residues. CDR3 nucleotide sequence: TGTGCCAGCAGCTTAGCACTAGCGGGGGAGAGCTCCTACAATGAGCAGTTCTTC. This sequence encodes CASSLALAGESSYNEQFF.

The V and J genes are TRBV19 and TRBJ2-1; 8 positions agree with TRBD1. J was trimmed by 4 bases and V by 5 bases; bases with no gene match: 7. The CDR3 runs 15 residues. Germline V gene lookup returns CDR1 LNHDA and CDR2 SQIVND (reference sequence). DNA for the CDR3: TGTGCCAGTAGTCGACAGGGGTTGGGATACAATGAGCAGTTCTTC. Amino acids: CASSRQGLGYNEQFF. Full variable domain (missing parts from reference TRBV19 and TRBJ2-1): DGGITQSPKYLFRKEGQNVTLSCEQNLNHDAMYWYRQDPGQGLRLIYYSQIVNDFQKGDIAEGYSVSREKKESFPLTVTSAQKNPTAFYLCASSRQGLGYNEQFFGPGTRLTVL.

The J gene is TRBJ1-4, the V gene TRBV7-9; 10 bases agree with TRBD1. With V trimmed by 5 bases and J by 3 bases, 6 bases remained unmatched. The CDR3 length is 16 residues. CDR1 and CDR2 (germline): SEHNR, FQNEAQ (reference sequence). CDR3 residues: CASSRTGGSANEKLFF. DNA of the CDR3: TGTGCCAGCAGCCGGACAGGGGGTTCCGCTAATGAAAAACTGTTTTTT.